The rows below give T cell receptor beta chains drawn from one sample of a study of blood T cell repertoires in COVID-19. TCRdb's copy holds only in-frame clones and misses some; the assay was immunoSEQ multiplex PCR. In the table there are more than 300,000 clones, around 83% of which are singletons. Input material: peripheral blood. These receptors were taken from a woman in her forties or fifties with acute or convalescent COVID-19. The CDR3 runs from the conserved cysteine through the conserved F or W. A D gene is named only where the DNA matches it firmly. Only part of the rows carry a size: once, few, many, or a class if the clone is expanded.

d_gene: .
abundance: .
v_gene: TRBV4-2
j_gene: TRBJ1-3
CDR3nt: TGTGCCAGCAGCCAAGTAGAAACAGCCCGCTCTGGAAACACCATATATTTT
CDR3aa: CASSQVETARSGNTIYF

d_gene: .
abundance: once
v_gene: TRBV6-1
j_gene: TRBJ2-7
CDR3nt: TGTGCCAGCAGTGACAGAACCTACGAGCAGTACTTC
CDR3aa: CASSDRTYEQYF

d_gene: .
abundance: few
v_gene: TRBV11-1
j_gene: TRBJ2-1
CDR3nt: TGTGCCAGCAGCCGCGGGACTCCCAATGAGCAGTTCTTC
CDR3aa: CASSRGTPNEQFF

d_gene: TRBD2
abundance: .
v_gene: TRBV4-1
j_gene: TRBJ2-5
CDR3nt: TGCGCCAGCAGCCAGGTAGCGGGGAGGCAAGAGACCCAGTACTTC
CDR3aa: CASSQVAGRQETQYF

d_gene: .
abundance: few
v_gene: TRBV4-1
j_gene: TRBJ1-6
CDR3nt: TGCGCCAGCAGCCCACCCGGATGGCGGGATAATTCACCCCTCCACTTT
CDR3aa: CASSPPGWRDNSPLHF

d_gene: .
abundance: .
v_gene: TRBV29-1
j_gene: TRBJ1-3
CDR3nt: TGCAGCGCCGACAGAGGCGGAAACACCATATATTTT
CDR3aa: CSADRGGNTIYF

d_gene: .
abundance: .
v_gene: TRBV29-1
j_gene: TRBJ1-1
CDR3nt: TGCAGCGTTGGGGGAGAACTCGGCCAGCTGCCCACTGAAGCTTTCTTT
CDR3aa: CSVGGELGQLPTEAFF

d_gene: .
abundance: .
v_gene: TRBV29-1
j_gene: TRBJ2-3
CDR3nt: TGCAGCGTTGCGGGGGTTGGAGATACGCAGTATTTT
CDR3aa: CSVAGVGDTQYF

d_gene: .
abundance: .
v_gene: TRBV19
j_gene: TRBJ1-5
CDR3nt: TGTGCCAGTAGTCCCGACAGGAATCAGCCCCAGCATTTT
CDR3aa: CASSPDRNQPQHF

d_gene: .
abundance: .
v_gene: TRBV12-3/TRBV12-4
j_gene: TRBJ2-5
CDR3nt: TGTGCCAGCAGTAAGAACAGGGAGACCCAGTACTTC
CDR3aa: CASSKNRETQYF

d_gene: .
abundance: .
v_gene: TRBV2
j_gene: TRBJ1-1
CDR3nt: TGTGCCAGCAGGGGCAGTTCCATGAACACTGAAGCTTTCTTT
CDR3aa: CASRGSSMNTEAFF

d_gene: TRBD2
abundance: .
v_gene: TRBV27
j_gene: TRBJ2-2
CDR3nt: TGTGCCAGCACCGCTAGCGGGGGGGCCATCACCGGGGAGCTGTTTTTT
CDR3aa: CASTASGGAITGELFF

d_gene: .
abundance: many
v_gene: TRBV4-1
j_gene: TRBJ2-5
CDR3nt: TGCGCCAGCAGCCGGGGGGGCGTGGAGACCCAGTACTTC
CDR3aa: CASSRGGVETQYF

d_gene: .
abundance: .
v_gene: TRBV6-2/TRBV6-3
j_gene: TRBJ1-6
CDR3nt: TGTGCCAGCAGTTCCTTCCCGGGGAAGAATTCACCCCTCCACTTT
CDR3aa: CASSSFPGKNSPLHF

d_gene: .
abundance: .
v_gene: TRBV20-1
j_gene: TRBJ2-3
CDR3nt: TGCAGTGCTAGTGGACAGCTCTCTAGCACAGATACGCAGTATTTT
CDR3aa: CSASGQLSSTDTQYF

d_gene: .
abundance: .
v_gene: TRBV19
j_gene: TRBJ1-2
CDR3nt: TGTGCCAGTAGCCGGATCGGCGGAGCTAACTATGGCTACACCTTC
CDR3aa: CASSRIGGANYGYTF

d_gene: .
abundance: .
v_gene: TRBV6-2/TRBV6-3
j_gene: TRBJ1-2
CDR3nt: TGTGCCAGCAGTCCGGACATAAACTATGGCTACACCTTC
CDR3aa: CASSPDINYGYTF

d_gene: .
abundance: once
v_gene: TRBV9
j_gene: TRBJ2-7
CDR3nt: TGTGCCAGCAGCGGCCCAGGCTACGAGCAGTACTTC
CDR3aa: CASSGPGYEQYF

d_gene: TRBD1
abundance: few
v_gene: TRBV4-1
j_gene: TRBJ1-6
CDR3nt: TGCGCCAGCAGCCAGGGACAGGGGGCTAATTCACCCCTCCACTTT
CDR3aa: CASSQGQGANSPLHF

d_gene: .
abundance: .
v_gene: TRBV30
j_gene: TRBJ2-1
CDR3nt: TGTGCCTGGAGTGGACAATACAATGAGCAGTTCTTC
CDR3aa: CAWSGQYNEQFF

d_gene: .
abundance: .
v_gene: TRBV4-1
j_gene: TRBJ2-1
CDR3nt: TGCGCCAGCAGCCGGGCGGGTTCGTACAATGAGCAGTTCTTC
CDR3aa: CASSRAGSYNEQFF

d_gene: .
abundance: .
v_gene: TRBV5-1
j_gene: TRBJ2-3
CDR3nt: TGCGCCAGCAGCTTGGCCAGGTTCACAGATACGCAGTATTTT
CDR3aa: CASSLARFTDTQYF

d_gene: TRBD1
abundance: .
v_gene: TRBV5-1
j_gene: TRBJ1-4
CDR3nt: TGCGCCAGCAGCTTGACAGGGGGCAGTGGTGAAAAACTGTTTTTT
CDR3aa: CASSLTGGSGEKLFF

d_gene: TRBD1
abundance: .
v_gene: TRBV12-3/TRBV12-4
j_gene: TRBJ1-2
CDR3nt: TGTGCCAGCAGTTCGACAGGGGTCTATGGCTACACCTTC
CDR3aa: CASSSTGVYGYTF

d_gene: .
abundance: .
v_gene: TRBV24-1
j_gene: TRBJ1-4
CDR3nt: TGTGCCACCAGTGATTCCAGGGATACTAATGAAAAACTGTTTTTT
CDR3aa: CATSDSRDTNEKLFF

d_gene: .
abundance: .
v_gene: TRBV9
j_gene: TRBJ1-5
CDR3nt: TGTGCCAGCAGCGTAAACGCGGATAGCAATCAGCCCCAGCATTTT
CDR3aa: CASSVNADSNQPQHF

d_gene: TRBD1
abundance: .
v_gene: TRBV7-2
j_gene: TRBJ1-2
CDR3nt: TGTGCCAGCAGCTCGAACTTTGGACAGGGGGCGAGGTATGGCTACACCTTC
CDR3aa: CASSSNFGQGARYGYTF

d_gene: .
abundance: .
v_gene: TRBV30
j_gene: TRBJ2-5
CDR3nt: TGTGCCTGGAGTGTACTCTCCTCAGAGACCCAGTACTTC
CDR3aa: CAWSVLSSETQYF

d_gene: .
abundance: .
v_gene: TRBV4-3
j_gene: TRBJ1-2
CDR3nt: TGCGCCAGCAGCCAAGATACGACAACCTATGGCTACACCTTC
CDR3aa: CASSQDTTTYGYTF

d_gene: .
abundance: .
v_gene: TRBV5-1
j_gene: TRBJ2-3
CDR3nt: TGCGCCAGCAGCTTGGAAGCCACAGATACGCAGTATTTT
CDR3aa: CASSLEATDTQYF

d_gene: .
abundance: .
v_gene: TRBV30
j_gene: TRBJ1-5
CDR3nt: TGTGCCTGGAGTAACCCGGGACATGATCAGCCCCAGCATTTT
CDR3aa: CAWSNPGHDQPQHF

d_gene: TRBD2
abundance: .
v_gene: TRBV4-2
j_gene: TRBJ2-1
CDR3nt: TGTGCCAGCAGCCGCGGACTAGACAATGAGCAGTTCTTC
CDR3aa: CASSRGLDNEQFF

d_gene: .
abundance: few
v_gene: TRBV11-2
j_gene: TRBJ1-1
CDR3nt: TGTGCCAGCAGCTTATTCCAGGGAGGGGGCACTGAAGCTTTCTTT
CDR3aa: CASSLFQGGGTEAFF

d_gene: .
abundance: few
v_gene: TRBV9
j_gene: TRBJ1-1
CDR3nt: TGTGCCAGCAGCCTCCTTGGCAGAAACACTGAAGCTTTCTTT
CDR3aa: CASSLLGRNTEAFF

d_gene: .
abundance: .
v_gene: TRBV4-2
j_gene: TRBJ2-3
CDR3nt: TGTGCCAGCAGCCCCGAGCCAACCGGAGATACGCAGTATTTT
CDR3aa: CASSPEPTGDTQYF

d_gene: .
abundance: .
v_gene: TRBV21-1
j_gene: TRBJ1-6
CDR3nt: TGTGCCAGCAGCAAAAACAGGGATTATACACCACCCCTCCACTTT
CDR3aa: CASSKNRDYTPPLHF

d_gene: .
abundance: .
v_gene: TRBV27
j_gene: TRBJ1-1
CDR3nt: TGTGCCAGCTACAGGCTAATGAACACTGAAGCTTTCTTT
CDR3aa: CASYRLMNTEAFF

d_gene: .
abundance: .
v_gene: TRBV7-2
j_gene: TRBJ2-7
CDR3nt: TGTGCCAGCAGCTCCGTGGAGGCTAGCGCGAGACTTCGCGAGCAGTACTTC
CDR3aa: CASSSVEASARLREQYF

d_gene: .
abundance: .
v_gene: TRBV5-5
j_gene: TRBJ2-7
CDR3nt: TGTGCCAGCAGCTTGGCCCCCGTGGTAGCTAGGGAGCAGTACTTC
CDR3aa: CASSLAPVVAREQYF

d_gene: .
abundance: .
v_gene: TRBV30
j_gene: TRBJ1-1
CDR3nt: TGTGCCTGGAAATCAGGGTCTCCCAACACTGAAGCTTTCTTT
CDR3aa: CAWKSGSPNTEAFF

d_gene: TRBD1
abundance: .
v_gene: TRBV7-2
j_gene: TRBJ1-5
CDR3nt: TGTGCCAGCAGCAGGGGGTCATCGGACAGGCAGAATAGCAATCAGCCCCAGCATTTT
CDR3aa: CASSRGSSDRQNSNQPQHF

d_gene: .
abundance: .
v_gene: TRBV7-9
j_gene: TRBJ2-2
CDR3nt: TGTGCCAGCAGCTTAAACGACTACACCGGGGAGCTGTTTTTT
CDR3aa: CASSLNDYTGELFF

d_gene: .
abundance: few
v_gene: TRBV4-2
j_gene: TRBJ1-6
CDR3nt: TGTGCCAGCAGCCAAGATCGCCAGGGCAATTCACCCCTCCACTTT
CDR3aa: CASSQDRQGNSPLHF

d_gene: TRBD2
abundance: .
v_gene: TRBV11-3
j_gene: TRBJ2-3
CDR3nt: TGTGCCAGCAGCTTAGGGCTAGCGGGGAGGACAGATACGCAGTATTTT
CDR3aa: CASSLGLAGRTDTQYF